A single sample gave rise to the 10 T cell receptor beta chains below, sequenced in a study of T cell repertoires in cytomegalovirus infection. TCRdb independently ran MiXCR on the reads; one entry per CDR3 protein. The sample shows hundreds of thousands of distinct CDR3 sequences, less than 20% of them seen only once. Sequencing input: PBMCs. These receptors were collected from a human donor in good health (CMV status not recorded). Some clones in this sample may be carry-over from other donors' samples.

This clonotype showed up many times. This rearrangement joins TRBV7-8 to TRBJ2-3; D unresolved. Germline V gene sequence: CDR1 SGHVS, CDR2 FQNEAQ. Trimming removed 5 bases at V and 5 bases at J, with 8 bases between. The CDR3 consists of 12 residues. The CDR3 DNA reads as TGTGCCAGCAGCCTCTCTTTAGATACGCAGTATTTT. It is translated as CASSLSLDTQYF.

The V and J genes are TRBV7-9 and TRBJ2-2; TRBD2 matches 8 bases. CDR1 and CDR2 from the germline V gene are SEHNR and FQNEAQ (reference sequence). V trimming: 5 bases; J trimming: 5 bases; junction bases outside the gene matches: 7. There are 15 residues in the CDR3. The CDR3 spells CASSRREGRTGELFF. CDR3 sequence (DNA): TGTGCCAGCAGCCGTCGGGAGGGCCGTACCGGGGAGCTGTTTTTT.

This chain connects TRBV20-1 to TRBJ1-3; TRBD1 might be the D (5 bases). With 6 bases removed from V and 7 bases from J, the gap between germline ends came to 19 bases. This CDR3 is 14 amino acids long. CDR1 and CDR2 (germline): DFQATT, SNEGSKA (reference sequence). CDR3 in amino acids: CSAEGRGGTNTIYF. DNA of the CDR3: TGCAGTGCCGAGGGGAGGGGAGGGACCAACACCATATATTTT.

V is TRBV20-1 and J is TRBJ2-1; TRBD1 might be the D (5 bases). Between the trimmed V and J ends, which lost 0 bases and 4 bases, there was a span of 10 bases. Germline V lookup: CDR1 DFQATT, CDR2 SNEGSKA (reference sequence). This CDR3 spans 14 amino acids. CDR3 nucleotide sequence: TGCAGTGCTAGAGATCCCGACAGATACAATGAGCAGTTCTTC. Translating gives CSARDPDRYNEQFF.

This clonotype was detected only a few times. DNA of the CDR3: TGCGCCAGCAGCCAAGATGGCAGTCAGCCCCAGCATTTT. It translates to CASSQDGSQPQHF. The chain has TRBV4-1 and TRBJ1-5; D gene unclear. CDR3 length: 13 amino acids. Between the trimmed V and J ends, which lost 0 bases and 6 bases, there was a span of 6 bases. CDR1 and CDR2 from the germline V gene are MGHRA and YSYEKL.

This clonotype has more than one count but fewer than ten. The chain has TRBV5-1 and TRBJ2-3; 9 bases fit TRBD2. CDR1 SGHRS and CDR2 YFSETQ come from the germline V gene. V was pared by 3 bases and J by 2 bases, with 4 bases of the junction left unmatched. The CDR3 sequence is 15 residues long. The CDR3 sequence: CASSSGTSPTDTQYF. The CDR3 DNA is TGCGCCAGCAGCTCGGGGACTAGCCCCACAGATACGCAGTATTTT.

Many counts were recorded for this clonotype. This chain links TRBV7-6 with TRBJ1-4, with D perhaps TRBD1 (6 bases). The CDR3 extends over 14 amino acids. V was trimmed by 2 bases and J by 8 bases, leaving 12 bases between them. CDR1 and CDR2 (germline): SGHVS, FNYEAQ. The CDR3 reads CASSLKGGYEKLFF. The CDR3, as DNA: TGTGCCAGCAGCTTAAAGGGGGGTTACGAAAAACTGTTTTTT. Full variable domain (outside the CDR3, taken from reference TRBV7-6 and TRBJ1-4): GAGVSQSPRYKVTKRGQDVALRCDPISGHVSLYWYRQALGQGPEFLTYFNYEAQQDKSGLPNDRFSAERPEGSISTLTIQRTEQRDSAMYRCASSLKGGYEKLFFGSGTQLSVL.

The V gene is TRBV28, the J gene TRBJ1-1; D uncertain. Trimming stripped 8 bases from V and 6 bases from J, with 13 bases between. The CDR3 has 12 amino acids. Germline V gene lookup returns CDR1 MDHEN and CDR2 SYDVKM. This CDR3 reads CASENVSAEAFF. The CDR3 nucleotides are TGTGCCAGCGAGAACGTTAGCGCTGAAGCTTTCTTT.

This clonotype was seen many times. For the CDR3, the DNA is TGTGCCAGCAGCTCCGAGGGATGGGGCTACAATGAGCAGTTCTTC. This codes for CASSSEGWGYNEQFF. The genes are TRBV7-2 and TRBJ2-1; TRBD2 is a possible D gene (5 bases). The V end lost 4 bases, the J end lost 3 bases, and 13 bases lay between the germline ends. This CDR3 has 15 amino acids. CDR1 is SGHTA, CDR2 FQGNSA, per germline.

The J gene is TRBJ2-3, the V gene TRBV27; D ambiguous. This CDR3 contains 13 residues. The germline V gene has CDR1 MNHEY and CDR2 SMNVEV (reference sequence). The V gene lost 6 bases and the J gene lost 2 bases, with 9 bases spanning the gap. In nucleotides, the CDR3 is TGTGCCAGCAGCTGGCTGCTCACAGATACGCAGTATTTT. Amino acids: CASSWLLTDTQYF.